These 2 T cell receptor beta chains were sequenced from one sample in a study of cytomegalovirus exposure and HLA in healthy donors. Use of 60 Vbeta and 13 Jbeta primers characterized the PCR. Method: immunoSEQ multiplex PCR; TCRdb's copy keeps in-frame clones and lacks some. Counted here are 200,000 or so clones, 60% to 85% occurring once; the ten biggest clones make up 15%. The sample comprised PBMCs. These receptors all come from a man aged 40-55 years in good health and CMV-seronegative.

The chain couples TRBV4-2 to TRBJ2-2, with 8 positions matching TRBD2. Germline V CDR1 and CDR2: LGHNA, YNFKEQ. V gave up 0 bases and J gave up 4 bases; unmatched junction bases: 10. The CDR3 spans 18 residues. DNA of the CDR3: TGTGCCAGCAGCCAAGATCCCGGCGGGGGGTGGGGCACCGGGGAGCTGTTTTTT. Encoded protein: CASSQDPGGGWGTGELFF.

V gene TRBV4-1 combines with J gene TRBJ1-5, with TRBD1 identical over 7 bases. The V gene end was trimmed by 1 base and the J gene end by 15 bases; junction bases not matched to a gene: 3. Germline lookup yields CDR1 MGHRA and CDR2 YSYEKL. The CDR3 loop spans 11 amino acids. CDR3 protein: CASSQGQGLHF. CDR3 DNA sequence: TGCGCCAGCAGCCAAGGACAGGGCTTGCATTTT.